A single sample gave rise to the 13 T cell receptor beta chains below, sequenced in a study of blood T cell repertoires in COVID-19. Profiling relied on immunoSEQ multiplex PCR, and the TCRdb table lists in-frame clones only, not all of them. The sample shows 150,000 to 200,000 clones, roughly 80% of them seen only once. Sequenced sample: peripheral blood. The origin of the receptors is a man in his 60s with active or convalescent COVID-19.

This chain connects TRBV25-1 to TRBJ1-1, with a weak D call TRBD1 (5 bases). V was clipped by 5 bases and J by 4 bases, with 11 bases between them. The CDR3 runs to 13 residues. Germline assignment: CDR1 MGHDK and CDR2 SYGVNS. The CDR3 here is CASSRAGLTEAFF. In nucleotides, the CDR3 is TGTGCCAGCAGTCGGGCAGGGCTCACTGAAGCTTTCTTT.

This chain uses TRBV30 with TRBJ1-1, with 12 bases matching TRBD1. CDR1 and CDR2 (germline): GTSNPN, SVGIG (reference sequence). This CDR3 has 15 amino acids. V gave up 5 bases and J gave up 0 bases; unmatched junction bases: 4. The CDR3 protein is CAWSGTGGMNTEAFF. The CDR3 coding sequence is TGTGCCTGGTCCGGGACAGGGGGCATGAACACTGAAGCTTTCTTT.

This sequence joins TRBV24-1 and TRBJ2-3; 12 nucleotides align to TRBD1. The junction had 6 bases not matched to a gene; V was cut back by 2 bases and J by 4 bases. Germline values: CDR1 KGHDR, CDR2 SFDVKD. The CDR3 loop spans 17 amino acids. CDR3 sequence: CATSDWGQGALADTQYF. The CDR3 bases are TGTGCCACCAGTGATTGGGGACAGGGGGCGCTCGCAGATACGCAGTATTTT.

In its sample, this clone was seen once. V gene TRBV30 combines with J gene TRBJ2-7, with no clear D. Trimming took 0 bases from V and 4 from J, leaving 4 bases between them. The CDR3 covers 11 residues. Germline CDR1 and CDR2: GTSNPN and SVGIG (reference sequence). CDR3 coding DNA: TGTGCCTGGAGTGTCGGTTACGAGCAGTACTTC. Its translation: CAWSVGYEQYF.

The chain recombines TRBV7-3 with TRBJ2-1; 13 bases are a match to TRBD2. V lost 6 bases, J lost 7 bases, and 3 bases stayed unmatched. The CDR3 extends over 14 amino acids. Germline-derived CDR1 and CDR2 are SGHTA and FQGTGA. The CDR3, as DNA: TGTGCCAGCAGGTGGGGACTAGCGGGAAATGAGCAGTTCTTC. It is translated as CASRWGLAGNEQFF.

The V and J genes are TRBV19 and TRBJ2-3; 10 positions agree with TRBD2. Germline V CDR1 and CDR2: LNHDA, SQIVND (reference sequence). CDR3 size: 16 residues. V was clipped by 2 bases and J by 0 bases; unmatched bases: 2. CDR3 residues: CASSITSGTSTDTQYF. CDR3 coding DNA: TGTGCCAGTAGTATAACTAGCGGGACGAGCACAGATACGCAGTATTTT. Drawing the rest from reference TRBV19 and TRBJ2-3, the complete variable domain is DGGITQSPKYLFRKEGQNVTLSCEQNLNHDAMYWYRQDPGQGLRLIYYSQIVNDFQKGDIAEGYSVSREKKESFPLTVTSAQKNPTAFYLCASSITSGTSTDTQYFGPGTRLTVL.

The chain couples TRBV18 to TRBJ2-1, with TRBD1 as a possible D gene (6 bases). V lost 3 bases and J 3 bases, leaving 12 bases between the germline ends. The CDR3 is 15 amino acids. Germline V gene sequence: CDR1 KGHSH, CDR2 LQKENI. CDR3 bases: TGTGCCAGCTCACCCCAGGGGTTCCTCTACAATGAGCAGTTCTTC. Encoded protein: CASSPQGFLYNEQFF. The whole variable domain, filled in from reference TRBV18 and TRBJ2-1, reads NAGVMQNPRHLVRRRGQEARLRCSPMKGHSHVYWYRQLPEEGLKFMVYLQKENIIDESGMPKERFSAEFPKEGPSILRIQQVVRGDSAAYFCASSPQGFLYNEQFFGPGTRLTVL.

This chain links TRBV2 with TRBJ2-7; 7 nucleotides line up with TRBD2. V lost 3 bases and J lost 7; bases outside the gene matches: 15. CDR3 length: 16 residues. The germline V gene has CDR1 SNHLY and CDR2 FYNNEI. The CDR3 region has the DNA TGTGCCAGCAGTGACCCACGGCTAGCGGCTTATGGAGAGCAGTACTTC. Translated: CASSDPRLAAYGEQYF.

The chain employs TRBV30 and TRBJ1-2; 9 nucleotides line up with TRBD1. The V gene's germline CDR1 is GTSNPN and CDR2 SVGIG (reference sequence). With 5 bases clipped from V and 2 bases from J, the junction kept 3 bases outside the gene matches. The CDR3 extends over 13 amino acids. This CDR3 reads CAWGTGLNYGYTF. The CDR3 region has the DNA TGTGCCTGGGGGACAGGGCTAAACTATGGCTACACCTTC. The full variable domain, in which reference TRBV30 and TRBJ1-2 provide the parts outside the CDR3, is SQTIHQWPATLVQPVGSPLSLECTVEGTSNPNLYWYRQAAGRGLQLLFYSVGIGQISSEVPQNLSASRPQDRQFILSSKKLLLSDSGFYLCAWGTGLNYGYTFGSGTRLTVV.

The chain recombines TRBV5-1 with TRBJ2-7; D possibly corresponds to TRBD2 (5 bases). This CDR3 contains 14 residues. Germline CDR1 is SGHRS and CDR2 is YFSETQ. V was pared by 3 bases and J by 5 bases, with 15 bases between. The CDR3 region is CASSSRSGYNEQYF. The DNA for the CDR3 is TGCGCCAGCAGCTCTCGGTCGGGGTACAACGAGCAGTACTTC.

The CDR3 DNA reads as TGTGCCAGCAGCCAAGAGAAGGGGTGGCAGCCCCCCTACGAGCAGTACTTC. It encodes CASSQEKGWQPPYEQYF. The chain has TRBV4-2 and TRBJ2-7; the D gene is possibly TRBD1 (5 bases). Trimming took off 0 bases at V and 2 bases at J, with 17 bases between the two ends. The CDR3 contains 17 residues. Germline lookup yields CDR1 LGHNA and CDR2 YNFKEQ.

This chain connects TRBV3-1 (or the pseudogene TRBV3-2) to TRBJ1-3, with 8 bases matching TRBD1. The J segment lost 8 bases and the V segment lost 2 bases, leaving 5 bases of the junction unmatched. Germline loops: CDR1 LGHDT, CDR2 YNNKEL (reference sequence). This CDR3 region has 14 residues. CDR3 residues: CASSQLDREDTIYF. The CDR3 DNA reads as TGTGCCAGCAGCCAACTGGACAGGGAGGACACCATATATTTT.

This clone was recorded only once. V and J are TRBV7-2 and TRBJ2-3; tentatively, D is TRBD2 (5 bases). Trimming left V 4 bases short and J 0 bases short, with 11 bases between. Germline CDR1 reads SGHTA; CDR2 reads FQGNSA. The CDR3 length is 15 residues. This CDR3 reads CASSSDWESTDTQYF. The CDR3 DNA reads TGTGCCAGCAGCTCGGACTGGGAGAGCACAGATACGCAGTATTTT.